The 21 T cell receptor beta chains in this list originate from one sample, sequenced in a study of shared clonotypes between healthy human individuals. Assay: immunoSEQ multiplex PCR; the TCRdb copy retains only in-frame clones and omits some. The data hold about 640,000 clones, with 60% to 80% observed a single time. Source material: memory CD4+ T cells sorted from blood. Subset described: CD45RA-negative fraction. The receptors shown here come from a woman between 25 and 40 years old in good health.

The V call is TRBV19, the J call TRBJ1-3; D is uncertain. This CDR3 has 17 amino acids. Germline V lookup: CDR1 LNHDA, CDR2 SQIVND (reference sequence). Between the trimmed V and J ends, which lost 6 bases and 2 bases, there was a span of 20 bases. CDR3: CASRNPISGRAGNTIYF. The CDR3 coding sequence is TGTGCCAGTAGAAACCCGATTTCTGGAAGAGCTGGAAACACCATATATTTT.

V and J are TRBV10-1 and TRBJ2-3, with D perhaps matching TRBD2 (5 bases). The CDR3 consists of 13 residues. V was trimmed by 6 bases and J by 7 bases, leaving 14 bases between them. Per the germline V gene, CDR1 is WNHNN and CDR2 is SYGVQD (reference sequence). This CDR3 is CASSPGLTNTQYF. The CDR3 bases are TGCGCCAGCAGCCCTGGACTGACTAATACGCAGTATTTT.

The chain is built from TRBV7-9 and TRBJ2-7, with a possible D match to TRBD2 (5 bases). The CDR3 consists of 14 residues. V was shortened by 1 base and J by 9 bases, with 16 bases between the two germline ends. Germline assignment: CDR1 SEHNR and CDR2 FQNEAQ (reference sequence). The CDR3 DNA follows: TGTGCCAGCAGCTTAGATTTGACGTCGGGAACGCAGTACTTC. This sequence encodes CASSLDLTSGTQYF.

The J gene is TRBJ1-4, the V gene TRBV13; weak D call: TRBD1 (6 bases). The germline V gene has CDR1 PRHDT and CDR2 FYEKMQ (reference sequence). The CDR3 sequence is 16 residues long. Trimming removed 5 bases from V and 8 bases from J, with 21 bases in between. CDR3 DNA sequence: TGTGCCAGCAGCCCCCTGGGGGCAGGGACGGAGGAAAAACTGTTTTTT. This sequence encodes CASSPLGAGTEEKLFF.

This sequence joins TRBV6-5 and TRBJ2-3; no reliable D call. The CDR3 has 16 amino acids. Trimming pared 2 bases from V and 2 bases from J, leaving 14 bases between. Germline V gene data show CDR1 as MNHEY and CDR2 as SVGAGI. The CDR3: CASSYRPQTSTDTQYF. CDR3 coding DNA: TGTGCCAGCAGTTACCGCCCCCAAACCTCCACAGATACGCAGTATTTT.

V gene TRBV7-9 combines with J gene TRBJ2-1; 10 bases agree with TRBD2. This CDR3 is 14 amino acids long. With V trimmed by 2 bases and J by 9 bases, 4 bases remained unmatched. Germline-derived CDR1 and CDR2 are SEHNR and FQNEAQ (reference sequence). The CDR3 loop is CASSLLAGAGEQFF. The CDR3 DNA sequence: TGTGCCAGCAGCTTACTAGCGGGAGCGGGTGAGCAGTTCTTC.

V and J are TRBV5-1 and TRBJ1-5, with D maybe TRBD1 (6 bases). Trimming left V 2 bases short and J 2 bases short, with 8 bases between. This CDR3 is built from 14 residues. The germline gives CDR1 SGHRS, CDR2 YFSETQ. The CDR3: CASSFAGGNQPQHF. The CDR3 DNA reads as TGCGCCAGCAGCTTTGCAGGGGGCAATCAGCCCCAGCATTTT. Complete variable domain (other parts from reference TRBV5-1 and TRBJ1-5): KAGVTQTPRYLIKTRGQQVTLSCSPISGHRSVSWYQQTPGQGLQFLFEYFSETQRNKGNFPGRFSGRQFSNSRSEMNVSTLELGDSALYLCASSFAGGNQPQHFGDGTRLSIL.

This clone was detected only a few times. This chain connects TRBV7-2 to TRBJ1-5; D may be TRBD1 (5 bases). The CDR3 extends over 15 amino acids. V lost 3 bases to trimming and J lost 1 base, with 10 bases between them. Germline loops: CDR1 SGHTA, CDR2 FQGNSA. The CDR3 here is CASSLGESSNQPQHF. The CDR3 bases are TGTGCCAGCAGCTTGGGGGAATCAAGCAATCAGCCCCAGCATTTT.

Concerning this clone itself: The same CDR3 is also encoded by other DNA sequences in this sample. This rearrangement joins TRBV19 to TRBJ2-1, with D unclear. Germline CDR1 LNHDA, CDR2 SQIVND (reference sequence). Deletions cut 8 bases from V and 0 bases from J, with 11 bases between. CDR3 size: 14 residues. The CDR3 region is CASSGGNSYNEQFF. The CDR3 nucleotides read TGTGCCAGTTCAGGCGGAAACTCCTACAATGAGCAGTTCTTC.

This chain links TRBV7-9 with TRBJ1-2; D possibly corresponds to TRBD1 (5 bases). Trimming took off 5 bases at V and 4 bases at J, with 17 bases between the two ends. CDR1 is SEHNR and CDR2 is FQNEAQ in the germline V gene (reference sequence). The CDR3 is made up of 15 amino acids. CDR3 amino acids: CASSEATGTPYGYTF. As DNA, the CDR3 is TGTGCCAGCAGCGAGGCAACCGGGACGCCCTATGGCTACACCTTC.

The CDR3 DNA follows: TGCGCCAGCAGCTTGGTCGGGGGCGCGTCTGGGGCCAACGTCCTGACTTTC. It encodes CASSLVGGASGANVLTF. The chain is built from TRBV5-1 and TRBJ2-6; either TRBD1 or TRBD2 may supply D (6 bases each). Germline loops: CDR1 SGHRS, CDR2 YFSETQ. Trimming removed 0 bases from V and 1 base from J, with 11 bases in between. The CDR3 length is 17 residues.

The chain joins TRBV28 to TRBJ2-5, with 7 bases lining up with TRBD2. The CDR3 has 14 amino acids. CDR1 and CDR2 from the germline V gene are MDHEN and SYDVKM. V lost 8 bases to trimming and J lost 1 base; unmatched junction nucleotides: 7. CDR3 amino acids: CASSPGTTQETQYF. The DNA of the CDR3 is TGTGCCAGCTCCCCCGGGACTACCCAAGAGACCCAGTACTTC. Drawing the rest from reference TRBV28 and TRBJ2-5, the complete variable domain is DVKVTQSSRYLVKRTGEKVFLECVQDMDHENMFWYRQDPGLGLRLIYFSYDVKMKEKGDIPEGYSVSREKKERFSLILESASTNQTSMYLCASSPGTTQETQYFGPGTRLLVL.

The chain links TRBV28 to TRBJ2-7; 8 bases fit TRBD2. After removal of 5 bases from V and 5 bases from J, the junction contained 8 bases not matched to a gene. This CDR3 is built from 14 residues. CDR1 and CDR2 (germline): MDHEN, SYDVKM. The DNA of the CDR3 is TGTGCCAGCAGTCGCGGGACTAGTTACCACGAGCAGTACTTC. This sequence encodes CASSRGTSYHEQYF. Using reference TRBV28 and TRBJ2-7 for the parts outside the CDR3, the full variable domain is DVKVTQSSRYLVKRTGEKVFLECVQDMDHENMFWYRQDPGLGLRLIYFSYDVKMKEKGDIPEGYSVSREKKERFSLILESASTNQTSMYLCASSRGTSYHEQYFGPGTRLTVT.

V gene TRBV5-4 combines with J gene TRBJ1-3, with D uncertain. Between the trimmed V and J ends, which lost 4 bases and 0 bases, there was a span of 11 bases. The CDR3 extends over 15 amino acids. Germline V gene sequence: CDR1 SGHNT, CDR2 YYREEE (reference sequence). This CDR3 is CASSRRASSGNTIYF. The CDR3 nucleotides are TGTGCCAGCAGCCGGAGGGCCAGCTCTGGAAACACCATATATTTT.

The rearrangement joins TRBV19 to TRBJ1-2, with a possible D match to TRBD1 (6 bases). The CDR3 runs 15 residues. Germline V gene sequence: CDR1 LNHDA, CDR2 SQIVND (reference sequence). The V end was cut by 4 bases, the J end by 8 bases, with 20 bases between. The CDR3 protein is CASSKNRASSEGYTF. The CDR3 DNA sequence: TGTGCCAGTAGTAAGAACAGGGCGTCCAGTGAGGGCTACACCTTC.

This chain connects TRBV10-2 to TRBJ1-2, with 10 nucleotides matching TRBD1. V gave up 9 bases and J gave up 0 bases; unmatched junction bases: 4. CDR1 WSHSY and CDR2 SAAADI come from the germline V gene. There are 14 residues in the CDR3. CDR3 residues: CARDRGGANYGYTF. The CDR3 DNA follows: TGCGCCAGGGACAGGGGGGGAGCTAACTATGGCTACACCTTC.

The chain links TRBV15 to TRBJ2-1, with 13 bases that match TRBD2. This CDR3 has 16 residues. Trimming cost V 2 bases and J 9 bases; bases outside gene matches: 7. Germline-derived CDR1 and CDR2 are LNHNV and YYDKDF (reference sequence). The CDR3 region is CATSRSGLAGRGEQFF. The CDR3 nucleotides are TGTGCCACCAGCAGATCGGGACTAGCGGGAAGAGGTGAGCAGTTCTTC.

This chain links TRBV6-1 with TRBJ2-1; D possibly corresponds to TRBD2 (6 bases). Germline CDR1 MNHNS, CDR2 SASEGT. Trimming left V 3 bases short and J 4 bases short, with 10 bases between. The CDR3 extends over 14 amino acids. The CDR3 bases are TGTGCCAGCAGTGAGCTAGCGTCATACAATGAGCAGTTCTTC. Translating it yields CASSELASYNEQFF.

V usage is TRBV7-9 and J usage is TRBJ1-3; D uncertain. V was pared by 5 bases and J by 0 bases, with 11 bases between. The CDR3 is 15 amino acids. CDR1 is SEHNR, CDR2 FQNEAQ, per germline (reference sequence). The CDR3 DNA reads as TGTGCCAGCAGCCCTTATATTACCTCTGGAAACACCATATATTTT. Translation: CASSPYITSGNTIYF.

Only a few counts were recorded for this clone. The chain is built from TRBV5-8 and TRBJ1-4, with D maybe TRBD1 (5 bases). Trimming took off 4 bases at V and 7 bases at J, with 14 bases between the two ends. This CDR3 spans 14 amino acids. The germline V gene has CDR1 SGHTS and CDR2 YDEGEE. This chain's CDR3 is CASSHGRDAEKLFF. CDR3 coding DNA: TGTGCCAGCAGCCACGGACGGGACGCTGAAAAACTGTTTTTT.

CDR3 DNA sequence: TGTGCCAGCAGTGAGGTTCACCACCCGAGGAATCAGCCCCAGCATTTT. Amino acid sequence: CASSEVHHPRNQPQHF. The V and J genes are TRBV2 and TRBJ1-5; D is uncertain. Germline V CDR1 and CDR2: SNHLY, FYNNEI. The CDR3 is 16 residues long. Between the trimmed V and J ends, which lost 3 bases and 4 bases, there was a span of 16 bases.